These T cell receptor beta chains were read from a single sample in a study of vaccination and CD4 T cells after COVID-19. In TCRdb, the PCR reads were re-called with MiXCR into one record per CDR3 protein. The sample lists 15,000 or so distinct CDR3 sequences, about 55% seen once, with roughly 9.1% in the top ten. No antigen has been assigned to these receptors. The input for sequencing was CD4+ T cells from blood, cultured in vitro, taken before SARS-CoV-2 vaccination. These receptors were taken from a human donor who had recovered from COVID-19. Each CDR3 is given with its conserved first and last residue. A D gene is named only where the DNA matches it firmly. Where a row states a size, it is once, few, many or the class of an expanded clone; other rows omit it.

J | size | V | D | CDR3 | DNA
TRBJ2-1 | - | TRBV11-3 | TRBD2 | CASSPGLAGGRANEQFF | TGTGCCAGCAGCCCGGGACTAGCGGGAGGTAGGGCCAATGAGCAGTTCTTC
TRBJ2-7 | - | TRBV11-2 | TRBD2 | CASSAGLAGASSYEQYF | TGTGCCAGCAGCGCGGGACTAGCGGGAGCAAGCTCCTACGAGCAGTACTTC
TRBJ2-3 | once | TRBV28 | - | CASTLGDRIDTQYF | TGTGCCAGCACCCTAGGGGACCGAATCGATACGCAGTATTTT
TRBJ2-3 | - | TRBV20-1 | - | CSGNLASTQYF | TGCAGTGGTAATCTAGCAAGCACGCAGTATTTT
TRBJ2-5 | - | TRBV28 | - | CASSLAGMETQYF | TGTGCCAGCAGCCTCGCAGGGATGGAGACCCAGTACTTC
TRBJ2-1 | - | TRBV24-1 | - | CATSPGSSYNEQFF | TGTGCCACCTCCCCTGGGAGCTCCTACAATGAGCAGTTCTTC
TRBJ2-2 | few | TRBV20-1 | TRBD2 | CSAEAGGFTGELFF | TGCAGTGCCGAAGCGGGAGGATTCACCGGGGAGCTGTTTTTT
TRBJ2-7 | few | TRBV6-1 | - | CASSARQAYF | TGTGCCAGCAGTGCCCGACAGGCGTACTTC
TRBJ2-5 | few | TRBV27 | TRBD1 | CASRGLRGPYQETQYF | TGTGCCAGCAGGGGATTAAGGGGGCCGTACCAAGAGACCCAGTACTTC
TRBJ2-3 | - | TRBV10-1 | - | CASSYRLESTDTQYF | TGCGCCAGCAGTTATAGACTTGAAAGCACAGATACGCAGTATTTT
TRBJ2-7 | - | TRBV30 | - | CAWSVLAGSGEQYF | TGTGCCTGGAGTGTACTGGCGGGTTCTGGGGAGCAGTACTTC
TRBJ2-5 | - | TRBV6-2/TRBV6-3 | TRBD2 | CASSKSLAGVETQYF | TGTGCCAGCAGTAAGTCTCTAGCGGGAGTAGAGACCCAGTACTTC
TRBJ1-1 | - | TRBV27 | TRBD1 | CASSLSIPRAGGEVRAFF | TGTGCCAGCAGTTTATCCATCCCACGGGCAGGGGGCGAAGTCCGGGCTTTCTTT
TRBJ2-2 | - | TRBV12-5 | TRBD2 | CASGPTSGDTGELFF | TGTGCTAGTGGCCCCACTAGCGGAGACACCGGGGAGCTGTTTTTT
TRBJ1-5 | once | TRBV28 | - | CASSPQAGRSNQPQHF | TGTGCCAGCAGTCCCCAAGCAGGGAGAAGCAATCAGCCCCAGCATTTT
TRBJ2-6 | - | TRBV27 | TRBD1 | CASSNRGSGANVLTF | TGTGCCAGCAGCAACAGGGGCTCTGGGGCCAACGTCCTGACTTTC
TRBJ2-2 | - | TRBV6-5 | - | CASSYANTGELFF | TGTGCCAGCAGTTACGCGAACACCGGGGAGCTGTTTTTT
TRBJ2-7 | - | TRBV5-4 | TRBD2 | CASSLGQRGRAYEQYF | TGTGCCAGCAGCTTGGGGCAGCGCGGGAGAGCCTACGAGCAGTACTTC
TRBJ2-5 | - | TRBV6-5 | - | CASSSGSGKETQYF | TGTGCCAGCAGTTCGGGATCAGGGAAAGAGACCCAGTACTTC
TRBJ1-6 | - | TRBV5-4 | - | CASSLGQGNNSPLHF | TGTGCCAGCAGCTTGGGTCAGGGGAATAATTCACCCCTCCACTTT
TRBJ1-2 | few | TRBV20-1 | - | CSARVGNWDYRNYGYTF | TGCAGTGCTAGAGTGGGCAACTGGGACTACAGGAACTATGGCTACACCTTC
TRBJ2-5 | - | TRBV7-2 | - | CASSLGPIQETQYF | TGTGCCAGCAGCTTAGGCCCGATCCAAGAGACCCAGTACTTC
TRBJ1-2 | few | TRBV19 | - | CASSIEGRRGYTF | TGTGCCAGTAGTATCGAGGGACGGCGTGGCTACACCTTC
TRBJ2-5 | - | TRBV15 | - | CATSGTDRAEETQYF | TGTGCCACCAGCGGAACCGACAGAGCAGAAGAGACCCAGTACTTC
TRBJ1-3 | - | TRBV6-2/TRBV6-3 | TRBD1 | CASSSDRDRGSGNTIYF | TGTGCCAGCAGTTCGGACCGGGACAGGGGATCTGGAAACACCATATATTTT
TRBJ1-2 | - | TRBV28 | TRBD1 | CASSPPPGQGSYTF | TGTGCCAGCAGTCCTCCCCCGGGACAGGGGAGCTACACCTTC
TRBJ2-5 | - | TRBV5-4 | TRBD1 | CASSSGQVWETQYF | TGTGCCAGCAGCTCGGGACAGGTCTGGGAGACCCAGTACTTC
TRBJ1-4 | - | TRBV20-1 | TRBD1 | CSARDRGSGNEKLFF | TGCAGTGCTAGGGACAGGGGGTCGGGTAATGAAAAACTGTTTTTT
TRBJ1-6 | few | TRBV20-1 | - | CSAHQTGSPLHF | TGCAGTGCTCACCAAACGGGGTCACCCCTCCACTTT
TRBJ2-7 | - | TRBV11-2 | - | CASSLSTGSSYEQYF | TGTGCCAGCAGCTTAAGCACAGGGAGCTCCTACGAGCAGTACTTC
TRBJ1-6 | - | TRBV20-1 | - | CGADSGRNSPLHF | TGCGGTGCTGATAGCGGACGTAATTCACCCCTCCACTTT
TRBJ2-1 | - | TRBV20-1 | - | CSAYSGSYNEQFF | TGCAGTGCCTACTCTGGGTCGTACAATGAGCAGTTCTTC
TRBJ1-1 | - | TRBV6-2/TRBV6-3 | - | CASSYWSAWNEAFF | TGTGCCAGCAGTTACTGGTCCGCCTGGAATGAAGCTTTCTTT
TRBJ1-6 | once | TRBV5-4 | TRBD1 | CASSLTQGGGHYNSPLHF | TGTGCCAGCAGCCTCACACAGGGAGGGGGCCACTATAATTCACCCCTCCACTTT
TRBJ1-4 | few | TRBV7-9 | TRBD1 | CASSHMKGARDEKLFF | TGTGCCAGCAGCCATATGAAGGGGGCGAGAGATGAAAAACTGTTTTTT
TRBJ2-1 | - | TRBV20-1 | TRBD2 | CSAPTGGSSYNEQFF | TGCAGTGCTCCGACGGGGGGTTCCTCCTACAATGAGCAGTTCTTC
TRBJ2-2 | - | TRBV12-1 | - | CASSFPSGRGTGELFF | TGTGCCAGCAGCTTTCCTAGCGGGAGGGGCACCGGGGAGCTGTTTTTT
TRBJ2-7 | once | TRBV6-5 | TRBD2 | CASSYSLGTSANYEQYF | TGTGCCAGCAGTTACAGTCTCGGGACTAGCGCTAACTACGAGCAGTACTTC
TRBJ2-3 | - | TRBV5-4 | - | CASSLRRARPDTQYF | TGTGCCAGCAGCTTGAGGAGGGCCCGACCAGATACGCAGTATTTT
TRBJ2-1 | - | TRBV11-3 | - | CASSAGQYNEQFF | TGTGCCAGCAGCGCGGGACAATACAATGAGCAGTTCTTC
TRBJ1-5 | - | TRBV20-1 | TRBD1 | CSARHGTGYQPQHF | TGCAGTGCTAGGCATGGGACAGGGTATCAGCCCCAGCATTTT
TRBJ2-3 | few | TRBV19 | - | CASKLEGTDTQYF | TGTGCCAGTAAGTTGGAGGGCACAGATACGCAGTATTTT
TRBJ2-7 | - | TRBV7-9 | TRBD2 | CASSPFGGSSYEQYF | TGTGCCAGCAGCCCCTTTGGCGGGAGTTCCTACGAGCAGTACTTC
TRBJ2-1 | few | TRBV4-2 | TRBD1 | CASSAQGPLNEQFF | TGTGCCAGCAGCGCACAGGGGCCCTTGAATGAGCAGTTCTTC
TRBJ2-5 | - | TRBV6-1 | - | CASRVTRGGLQETQYF | TGTGCCAGCAGGGTAACTAGAGGGGGTTTACAAGAGACCCAGTACTTC
TRBJ2-5 | - | TRBV7-6 | TRBD2 | CASSWGLAGDQETQYF | TGTGCCAGCAGCTGGGGACTAGCGGGAGACCAAGAGACCCAGTACTTC
TRBJ2-2 | once | TRBV19 | - | CVSSRVDKVRSVAGELFF | TGTGTCAGTAGTAGAGTGGATAAAGTGAGATCCGTTGCCGGGGAGCTGTTTTTT
TRBJ2-3 | - | TRBV2 | TRBD2 | CASSEARTSGRAQYF | TGTGCCAGCAGTGAAGCCCGAACTAGCGGGAGGGCGCAGTATTTT
TRBJ2-3 | - | TRBV7-6 | TRBD1 | CASSPETGGSTDTQYF | TGTGCCAGCAGCCCAGAGACAGGGGGGAGCACAGATACGCAGTATTTT
TRBJ2-2 | - | TRBV7-2 | - | CASSLAQGHGGELFF | TGTGCCAGCAGCTTAGCTCAAGGGCATGGCGGGGAGCTGTTTTTT
TRBJ2-2 | once | TRBV27 | - | CASSLTGRYTGELFF | TGTGCCAGCAGTCTAACCGGGAGATACACCGGGGAGCTGTTTTTT
TRBJ2-1 | - | TRBV18 | TRBD1 | CASSPPGQGSYNEQFF | TGTGCCAGCTCACCACCGGGACAGGGGTCCTACAATGAGCAGTTCTTC
TRBJ2-3 | - | TRBV7-9 | TRBD2 | CASSQGLAGETDTQYF | TGTGCCAGCAGCCAAGGACTAGCGGGAGAAACAGATACGCAGTATTTT
TRBJ2-1 | - | TRBV20-1 | TRBD1 | CSASHRDRAVHEQFF | TGCAGTGCTAGCCACAGGGACAGGGCAGTCCATGAGCAGTTCTTC
TRBJ2-5 | - | TRBV2 | - | CASSGQGEGQYF | TGTGCCAGCAGTGGGCAGGGAGAGGGCCAGTACTTC
TRBJ1-5 | once | TRBV28 | - | CASSLSRGDQPQHF | TGTGCCAGCAGTTTGAGCAGGGGCGATCAGCCCCAGCATTTT
TRBJ2-7 | - | TRBV19 | - | CASSIAGWGSLYEQYF | TGTGCCAGTAGTATTGCCGGGTGGGGTTCCCTTTACGAGCAGTACTTC
TRBJ1-5 | few | TRBV4-1 | - | CASSQTGTGNQPQHF | TGCGCCAGCAGCCAAACAGGGACGGGCAATCAGCCCCAGCATTTT
TRBJ2-2 | few | TRBV10-1 | TRBD1 | CASAPDRTTGELFF | TGCGCCAGCGCCCCGGACAGGACCACCGGGGAGCTGTTTTTT